The clone carrying this T cell receptor beta chain was counted a few times. No antigen is known for it. The PCR contained 60 Vbeta and 13 Jbeta primers. The method was immunoSEQ multiplex PCR; TCRdb's version includes in-frame clones alone and lacks a portion of them. The sample shows about 150,000 clones, about three quarters of them seen only once. The data are from a study of cytomegalovirus exposure and HLA in healthy donors. Study-level background: As released early, the data held roughly 85 million unique TCRs from HLA-typed donors. The study, taken as a whole, reports: An analysis done earlier found most TCR beta V segments productive about 87% or about 30% of the time.

Germline V gene sequence: CDR1 MDHEN, CDR2 SYDVKM. The CDR3 has 17 amino acids. V shed 4 bases, J shed 10 bases, and the junction held 15 bases outside the gene matches. The chain uses TRBV28 and TRBJ1-6, with TRBD1 matching 8 bases. The sequence came from a man in his late teens or twenties in good health and CMV-seronegative. Sequencing was performed on PBMCs. CDR3 amino acids: CASSSNWWTGTGSPLHF. The CDR3, as DNA: TGTGCCAGCAGTTCAAATTGGTGGACAGGGACGGGATCACCCCTCCACTTT.